This T cell receptor (beta chain) appears in the sequencing data of a study of early T cells in non-severe SARS-CoV-2 infection. Study overall: Chains from this unsorted whole-blood bulk RNA could not be paired.

This clonotype showed up just a few times. There are 16 residues in the CDR3. Germline CDR1 SGHVS, CDR2 FQNEAQ. V shed 7 bases and J 0 bases; nucleotides not matched to a gene: 6. Unique molecular identifiers were added to individual cDNA molecules. TCRdb passed the 5' RACE reads through MiXCR, listing each CDR3 protein once. The data contain tens of thousands of distinct CDR3 sequences, approximately 14% of them seen just once; the ten biggest clones take up roughly 6.4%. Sequenced sample: whole blood. The chain combines TRBV7-8 with TRBJ2-7, with TRBD2 matching over 13 bases. This TCR was sampled from an adult who was a healthcare worker with PCR-confirmed SARS-CoV-2 infection or an uninfected control (not recorded which). DNA of the CDR3: TGTGCCAGCACGCCAAGGACTAGCGGGAGCTCCTACGAGCAGTACTTC. Its translation is CASTPRTSGSSYEQYF.